Given below is one TCR beta chain in context. Its antigen is undetermined. Only in-frame clones appear in the TCRdb table, and some are missing; sequencing was by immunoSEQ multiplex PCR. This sample yields over 25,000 clones, of which around three quarters are seen a single time; 12% to 15% belongs to the top ten. This entry belongs to a study of OX40 agonist ivuxolimab in advanced cancers. Study-level findings and limits: At 0.1 to 3.0 mg/kg and by week 6, CD4+ and CD8+ T cells in the blood had expanded clonally.

CDR1 and CDR2 (germline): LNHDA, SQIVND (reference sequence). V lost 3 bases and J lost 8, with 14 bases in between. The CDR3 totals 14 residues. This TCR was recovered from an adult with an advanced solid tumor such as melanoma, head and neck, liver or kidney cancer. V usage is TRBV19 and J usage is TRBJ2-1; D may be TRBD1 or TRBD2 (6 bases each). Sequences were derived from CD4+ or CD8+ T cells sorted from blood, sampled in a trial of the OX40 agonist ivuxolimab. The CDR3 reads CASSMWDTGDEQFF. The CDR3 coding sequence is TGTGCCAGTAGTATGTGGGACACGGGGGATGAGCAGTTCTTC.